This T cell receptor beta chain was identified during a study of blood T cell repertoires in COVID-19 (dated by TCRdb to between 2020 and 2021). At the level of the whole study: Collaborator samples came from the United States, Italy and Spain and covered acute and convalescent phases of COVID-19. The material from the prospective study consisted of cDNA or gDNA derived from T cells, B-cell-depleted T cells, or PBMCs. Subjects who had been exposed to COVID-19, were actively infected with it, or had recovered from it provided the deeply sampled blood TCRbeta repertoires that made up the dataset. The repertoires were released in a freely available public database meant as a resource for research on the immune response to SARS-CoV-2. The samples were drawn from the first 160 participants of the ongoing ImmuneRACE study and from about 1,200 subjects provided by 6 global collaborators. The sample metadata nearly always contained a de-identified subject ID, COVID-19 status, age in years and sex. Where available, HLA class I and class II types were taken from metadata supplied by the sample provider and were not determined by assay-based typing.

TCRbeta CDR3 regions were amplified from genomic DNA using the immunoSEQ Assay, a bias-controlled multiplex PCR. In the source study's methods: Nucleated cell counts per sample were estimated from amplification of reference gene primers within the assay. To quantify the absolute abundance of each unique TCRbeta CDR3 rearrangement, sequence reads were collapsed and filtered. For each sample, productive Simpson clonality was calculated as the square root of Simpson's diversity index across productive rearrangements. Sourced from immuneACCESS, this table was stored by TCRdb with only in-frame sequences that have V and J called. A share of the clones is absent; for the studies checked, an unresolved V gene accounts for under half, and the remainder has no known explanation. For V, J and clone size, that table is used; D and trimming come from the DNA. Recorded for this sample are some 48,000 clones; 85% to 95% of them occurred a single time. Of the sample, about 1% is held by the ten largest clones.

Beyond this particular receptor, the publication reports: The quantity of clinical and demographic metadata differed by source and by participant and was supplied without curation.

CDR1 and CDR2, looked up from the germline V gene, are WSHSY and SAAADI. The CDR3 has 14 amino acids, counting the end cysteine and phenylalanine. The CDR3 DNA has 42 bases and is translated from base 1. V is pruned by 6 bases and J by 4 bases, leaving 8 bases of the junction without a gene match. A word on this clone: It lacks a known antigen. No base-level quality is on record; no much larger clone is a single base apart.

One collaborating source in Seattle enrolled patients during active infection and followed them longitudinally through the course of disease. Whole blood was collected in K2EDTA tubes by collaborating institutions according to the institutions' own protocols. Collaborator samples were shipped for TCRbeta analysis as frozen whole blood, isolated PBMCs, or DNA extracted from either sample type. The sequence derives from a man in his sixties with COVID-19, enrolled during active disease. The chain is encoded by TRBV10-2 joined to TRBJ2-7; 8 bases in the middle match TRBD1. Sequenced input: peripheral blood. The CDR3: CASRKGQGAYEQYF. The DNA sequence is as follows: TGCGCCAGCAGAAAGGGGCAGGGGGCTTACGAGCAGTACTTC.